The entry below describes one T cell receptor beta chain. This entry comes from a study of Ad26.COV2.S vaccination and SARS-CoV-2 variants. As to treatment: around 19 received Ad26.COV2.S at low or high dose, single or two shots; five or six received placebo; per-sample allocation not given. Samples analyzed were those drawn on day 63 after the first vaccine or placebo injection. Germline V gives CDR1 SGHRS, CDR2 YFSETQ. With V trimmed by 0 bases and J by 4 bases, 8 bases remained unmatched. This CDR3 has 18 amino acids. Generated by immunoSEQ multiplex PCR, the TCRdb table keeps only in-frame clones and is missing some. The data contain roughly 320,000 clones, around 90% of them singletons.

This rearrangement joins TRBV5-1 to TRBJ2-3; 13 positions match TRBD2. The TCR sequence derives from a person between 18 and 59 years old who received the Ad26.COV2.S COVID-19 vaccine or a placebo. The sample was peripheral blood, taken in a trial of Ad26.COV2.S vaccine versus placebo. For the CDR3, the DNA is TGCGCCAGCAGCTTGGCCTTGGGGGGACTAGCGGGGTCAGATACGCAGTATTTT. Translated, it gives CASSLALGGLAGSDTQYF.